These 2 T cell receptor beta chains were sequenced from one sample in a study of OX40 agonist ivuxolimab in advanced cancers. TCRdb keeps only in-frame clones here, not all; method: immunoSEQ multiplex PCR. Among 30,000 to 35,000 clones listed, under 85% were seen once. Source: CD4+ or CD8+ T cells sorted from blood, taken in a trial of the OX40 agonist ivuxolimab. Every receptor here comes from an adult with an advanced solid tumor such as melanoma, head and neck, liver or kidney cancer.

V gene TRBV30 combines with J gene TRBJ2-5; D is unclear. Germline V gene lookup returns CDR1 GTSNPN and CDR2 SVGIG (reference sequence). The CDR3 length is 14 residues. Deletions cut 2 bases from V and 7 bases from J, with 17 bases between. CDR3: CAWSNNGWKGTQYF. In DNA form, the CDR3 reads TGTGCCTGGAGTAATAACGGCTGGAAAGGGACCCAGTACTTC.

This rearrangement joins TRBV18 to TRBJ2-7, with 16 bases fitting TRBD2. Unmatched junction bases numbered 3, after V lost 5 bases and J lost 2 bases. This CDR3 is built from 16 residues. Germline V gene sequence: CDR1 KGHSH, CDR2 LQKENI. CDR3 protein: CASSIGTSGGAYEQYF. DNA of the CDR3: TGTGCCAGCTCAATAGGGACTAGCGGGGGGGCCTACGAGCAGTACTTC.